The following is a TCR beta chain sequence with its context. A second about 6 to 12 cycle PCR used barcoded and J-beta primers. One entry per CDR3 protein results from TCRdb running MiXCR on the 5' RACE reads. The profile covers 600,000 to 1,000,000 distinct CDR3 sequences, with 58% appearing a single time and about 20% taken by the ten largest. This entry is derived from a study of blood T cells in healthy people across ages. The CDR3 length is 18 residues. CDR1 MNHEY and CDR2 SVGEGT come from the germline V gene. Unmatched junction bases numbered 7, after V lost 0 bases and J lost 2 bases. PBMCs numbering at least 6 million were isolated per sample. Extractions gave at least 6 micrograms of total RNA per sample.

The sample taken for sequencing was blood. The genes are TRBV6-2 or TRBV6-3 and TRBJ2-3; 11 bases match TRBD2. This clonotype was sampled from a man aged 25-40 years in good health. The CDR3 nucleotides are TGTGCCAGCAGTTACTCGACTAGACTAGCGGGGCACACAGATACGCAGTATTTT. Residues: CASSYSTRLAGHTDTQYF.